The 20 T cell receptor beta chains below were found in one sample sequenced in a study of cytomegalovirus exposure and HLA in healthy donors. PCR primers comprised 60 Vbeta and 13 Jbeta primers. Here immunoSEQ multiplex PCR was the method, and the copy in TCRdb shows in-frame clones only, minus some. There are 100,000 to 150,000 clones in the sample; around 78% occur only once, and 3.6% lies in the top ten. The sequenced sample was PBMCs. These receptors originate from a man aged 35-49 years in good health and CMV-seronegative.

This CDR3 reads CASSLWGEGGYTF. The CDR3, as DNA: TGTGCCAGCAGCTTATGGGGGGAGGGTGGCTACACCTTC. The rearrangement uses TRBV7-2 and TRBJ1-2, with D possibly matching TRBD1 (5 bases). Between the trimmed V and J ends, which lost 2 bases and 7 bases, there was a span of 11 bases. This CDR3 spans 13 amino acids. CDR1 SGHTA and CDR2 FQGNSA come from the germline V gene.

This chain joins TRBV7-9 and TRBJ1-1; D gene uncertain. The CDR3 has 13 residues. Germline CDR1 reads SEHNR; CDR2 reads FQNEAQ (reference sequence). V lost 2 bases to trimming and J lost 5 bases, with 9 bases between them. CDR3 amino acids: CASSLLAGTEAFF. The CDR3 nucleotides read TGTGCCAGCAGCTTATTGGCGGGAACTGAAGCTTTCTTT.

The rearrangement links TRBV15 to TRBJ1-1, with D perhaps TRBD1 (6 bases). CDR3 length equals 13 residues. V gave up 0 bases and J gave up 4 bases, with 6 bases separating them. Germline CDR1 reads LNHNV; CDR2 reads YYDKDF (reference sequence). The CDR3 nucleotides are TGTGCCACCAGCAGAGACAGGGGCACTGAAGCTTTCTTT. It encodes CATSRDRGTEAFF.

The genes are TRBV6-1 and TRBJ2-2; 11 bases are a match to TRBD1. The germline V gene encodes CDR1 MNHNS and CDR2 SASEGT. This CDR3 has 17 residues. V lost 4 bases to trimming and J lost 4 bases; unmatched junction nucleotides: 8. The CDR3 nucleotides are TGTGCCAGCAGTGCCAAGTCCGGGACAGGGGGCACCGGGGAGCTGTTTTTT. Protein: CASSAKSGTGGTGELFF.

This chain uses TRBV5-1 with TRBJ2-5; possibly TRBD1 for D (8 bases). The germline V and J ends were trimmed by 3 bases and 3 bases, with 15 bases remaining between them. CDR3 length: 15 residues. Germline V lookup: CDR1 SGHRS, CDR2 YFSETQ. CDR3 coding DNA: TGCGCCAGCAGCTACAACAGGGGGGGAGAAGAGACCCAGTACTTC. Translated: CASSYNRGGEETQYF. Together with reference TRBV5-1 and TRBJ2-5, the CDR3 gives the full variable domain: KAGVTQTPRYLIKTRGQQVTLSCSPISGHRSVSWYQQTPGQGLQFLFEYFSETQRNKGNFPGRFSGRQFSNSRSEMNVSTLELGDSALYLCASSYNRGGEETQYFGPGTRLLVL.

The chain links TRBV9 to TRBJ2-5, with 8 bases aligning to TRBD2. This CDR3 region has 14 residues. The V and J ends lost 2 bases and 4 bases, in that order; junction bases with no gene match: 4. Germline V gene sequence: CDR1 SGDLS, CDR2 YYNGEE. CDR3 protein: CASSVGLVGETQYF. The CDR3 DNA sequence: TGTGCCAGCAGCGTGGGACTAGTAGGAGAGACCCAGTACTTC.

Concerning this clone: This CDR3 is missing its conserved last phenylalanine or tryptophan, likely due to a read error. The DNA of the CDR3 is TGCAGCGTAGGTAGCTACGAGCAGTACTCC. This codes for CSVGSYEQYS. This chain joins TRBV29-1 and TRBJ2-7; unclear D gene. With 6 bases removed from V and 3 bases from J, the gap between germline ends came to 6 bases. Germline V gene sequence: CDR1 SQVTM, CDR2 ANQGSEA. The CDR3 runs to 10 residues.

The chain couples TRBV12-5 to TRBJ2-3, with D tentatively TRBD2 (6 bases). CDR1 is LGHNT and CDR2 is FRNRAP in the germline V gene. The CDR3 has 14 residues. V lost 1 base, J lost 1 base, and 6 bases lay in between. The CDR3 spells CASGLGGGTDTQYF. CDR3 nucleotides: TGTGCTAGTGGTTTGGGCGGGGGCACAGATACGCAGTATTTT.

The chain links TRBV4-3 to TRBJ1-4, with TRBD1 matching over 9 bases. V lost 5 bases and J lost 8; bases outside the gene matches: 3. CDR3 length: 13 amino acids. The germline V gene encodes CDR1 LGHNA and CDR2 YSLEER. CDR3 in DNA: TGCGCCAGCAGCGGGACAGGGTTCGAAAAACTGTTTTTT. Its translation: CASSGTGFEKLFF.

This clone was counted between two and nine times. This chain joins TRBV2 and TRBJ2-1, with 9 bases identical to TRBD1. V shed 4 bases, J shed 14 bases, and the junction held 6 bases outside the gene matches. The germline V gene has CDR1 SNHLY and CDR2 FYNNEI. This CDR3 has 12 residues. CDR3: CASSVFGQGKFF. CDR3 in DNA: TGTGCCAGCAGTGTATTCGGACAGGGGAAGTTCTTC.

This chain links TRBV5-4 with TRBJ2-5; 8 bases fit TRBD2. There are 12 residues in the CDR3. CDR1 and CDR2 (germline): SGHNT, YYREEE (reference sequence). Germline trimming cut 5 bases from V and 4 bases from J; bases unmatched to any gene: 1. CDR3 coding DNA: TGTGCCAGCAGAGGACTAGCAGAGACCCAGTACTTC. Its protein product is CASRGLAETQYF.

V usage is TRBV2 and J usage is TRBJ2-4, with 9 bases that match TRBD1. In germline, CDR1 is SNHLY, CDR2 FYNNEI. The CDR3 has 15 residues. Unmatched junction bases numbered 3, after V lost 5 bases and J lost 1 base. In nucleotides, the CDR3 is TGTGCCAGCAGTTTGGACAGGGGTGCCAAAAACATTCAGTACTTC. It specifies CASSLDRGAKNIQYF.

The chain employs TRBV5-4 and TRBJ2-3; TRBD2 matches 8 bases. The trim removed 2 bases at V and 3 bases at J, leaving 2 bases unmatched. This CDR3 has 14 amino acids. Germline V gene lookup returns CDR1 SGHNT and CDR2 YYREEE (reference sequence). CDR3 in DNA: TGTGCCAGCAGCTTACGGGGGGGAACAGATACGCAGTATTTT. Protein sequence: CASSLRGGTDTQYF.

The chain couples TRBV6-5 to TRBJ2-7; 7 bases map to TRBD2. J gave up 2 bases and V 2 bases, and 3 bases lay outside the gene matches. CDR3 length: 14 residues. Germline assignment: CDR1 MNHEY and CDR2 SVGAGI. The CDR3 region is CASSYTGTTYEQYF. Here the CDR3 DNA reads TGTGCCAGCAGTTACACCGGGACTACCTACGAGCAGTACTTC.

DNA of the CDR3: TGTGCCAGCAGTTTTGGGGCCGGACCACCGAACACCGGGGAGCTGTTTTTT. It codes for CASSFGAGPPNTGELFF. V gene TRBV27 combines with J gene TRBJ2-2, with a possible D match to TRBD1 (5 bases). Trimming left V 3 bases short and J 0 bases short, with 14 bases between. There are 17 residues in the CDR3. In germline, CDR1 is MNHEY, CDR2 SMNVEV (reference sequence).

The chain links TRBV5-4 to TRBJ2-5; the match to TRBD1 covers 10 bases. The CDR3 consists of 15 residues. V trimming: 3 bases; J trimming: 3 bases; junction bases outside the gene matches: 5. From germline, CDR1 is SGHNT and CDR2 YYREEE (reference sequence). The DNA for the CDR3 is TGTGCCAGCAGCTCTGGCGGGACAGGGGAAGAGACCCAGTACTTC. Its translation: CASSSGGTGEETQYF. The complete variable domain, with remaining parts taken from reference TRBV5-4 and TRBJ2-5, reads ETGVTQSPTHLIKTRGQQVTLRCSSQSGHNTVSWYQQALGQGPQFIFQYYREEENGRGNFPPRFSGLQFPNYSSELNVNALELDDSALYLCASSSGGTGEETQYFGPGTRLLVL.

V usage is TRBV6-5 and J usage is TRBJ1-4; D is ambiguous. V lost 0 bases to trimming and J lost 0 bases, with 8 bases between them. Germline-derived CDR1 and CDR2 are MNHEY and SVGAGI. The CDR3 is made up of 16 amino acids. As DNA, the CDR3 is TGTGCCAGCAGTTACTCGCGGGGTGCAACTAATGAAAAACTGTTTTTT. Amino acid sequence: CASSYSRGATNEKLFF.

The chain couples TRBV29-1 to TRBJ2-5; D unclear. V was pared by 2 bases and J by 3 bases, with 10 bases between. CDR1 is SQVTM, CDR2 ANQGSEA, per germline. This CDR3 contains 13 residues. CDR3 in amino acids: CSVERRNEETQYF. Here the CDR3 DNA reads TGCAGCGTTGAACGCAGAAACGAAGAGACCCAGTACTTC.

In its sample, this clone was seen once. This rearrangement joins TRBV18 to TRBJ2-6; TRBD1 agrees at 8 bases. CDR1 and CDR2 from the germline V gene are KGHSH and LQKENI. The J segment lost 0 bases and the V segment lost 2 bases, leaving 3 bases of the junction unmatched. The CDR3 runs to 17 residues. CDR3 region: CASSPGTGNSGANVLTF. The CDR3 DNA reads TGTGCCAGCTCACCAGGGACAGGAAACTCTGGGGCCAACGTCCTGACTTTC.

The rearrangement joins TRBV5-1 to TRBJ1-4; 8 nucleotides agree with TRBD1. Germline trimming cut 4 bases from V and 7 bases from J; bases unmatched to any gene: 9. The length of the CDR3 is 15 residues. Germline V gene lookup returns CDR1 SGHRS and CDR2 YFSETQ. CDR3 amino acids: CASSLTGVFGEKLFF. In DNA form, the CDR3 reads TGCGCCAGCAGCCTGACAGGGGTTTTCGGTGAAAAACTGTTTTTT. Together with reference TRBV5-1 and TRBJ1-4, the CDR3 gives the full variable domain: KAGVTQTPRYLIKTRGQQVTLSCSPISGHRSVSWYQQTPGQGLQFLFEYFSETQRNKGNFPGRFSGRQFSNSRSEMNVSTLELGDSALYLCASSLTGVFGEKLFFGSGTQLSVL.